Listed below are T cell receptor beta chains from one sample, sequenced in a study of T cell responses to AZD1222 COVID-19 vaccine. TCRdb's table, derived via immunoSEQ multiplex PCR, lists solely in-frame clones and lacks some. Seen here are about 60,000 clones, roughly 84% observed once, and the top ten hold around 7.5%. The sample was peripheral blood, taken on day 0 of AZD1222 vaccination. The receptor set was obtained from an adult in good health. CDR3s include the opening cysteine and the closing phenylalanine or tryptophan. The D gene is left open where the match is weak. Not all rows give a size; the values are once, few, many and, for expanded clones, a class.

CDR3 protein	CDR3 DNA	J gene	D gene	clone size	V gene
CATTGTGEYEQYF	TGTGCCACCACCGGGACAGGAGAATACGAGCAGTACTTC	TRBJ2-7	TRBD1	.	TRBV15
CASSQVLRGLWAGRLFF	TGCGCCAGCAGCCAAGTCTTAAGAGGGTTGTGGGCAGGAAGACTGTTTTTT	TRBJ1-4	.	few	TRBV4-1
CASSFTDTGWAEAFF	TGTGCCAGCTCATTCACAGATACAGGGTGGGCTGAAGCTTTCTTT	TRBJ1-1	.	.	TRBV18
CASSQKGSSTDTQYF	TGCGCCAGCAGCCAAAAAGGGAGTAGCACAGATACGCAGTATTTT	TRBJ2-3	.	.	TRBV4-3
CASSQDAGTPNYGYTF	TGCGCCAGCAGCCAAGATGCCGGGACACCTAACTATGGCTACACCTTC	TRBJ1-2	.	.	TRBV4-3
CASSLRTGTQGANVLTF	TGCGCCAGCAGCCTGAGGACAGGGACGCAGGGGGCCAACGTCCTGACTTTC	TRBJ2-6	TRBD1	.	TRBV5-1
CASSARDSIINQPQHF	TGTGCCAGCAGTGCCCGGGACAGCATAATCAATCAGCCCCAGCATTTT	TRBJ1-5	TRBD1	.	TRBV27
CASSYADLNTEAFF	TGTGCCAGCAGTTACGCGGATTTGAACACTGAAGCTTTCTTT	TRBJ1-1	.	.	TRBV6-5
CASSPQGRGQPQHF	TGTGCCAGCAGCCCGCAGGGGCGGGGGCAGCCCCAGCATTTT	TRBJ1-5	.	.	TRBV7-9
CASRTRGAATGELFF	TGTGCCAGTAGAACTCGGGGGGCCGCCACCGGGGAGCTGTTTTTT	TRBJ2-2	.	.	TRBV2
CATNRGRFNEQFF	TGTGCCACCAACAGGGGGCGATTTAATGAGCAGTTCTTC	TRBJ2-1	TRBD1	.	TRBV15
CASSASTGENNSPLHF	TGCGCCAGCAGCGCCTCGACAGGGGAAAATAATTCACCCCTCCACTTT	TRBJ1-6	TRBD1	.	TRBV5-1
CASSENRRQEQFF	TGTGCCAGCAGTGAAAATAGGAGACAAGAGCAGTTCTTC	TRBJ2-1	.	.	TRBV2
CASSLTRSGYEQYF	TGTGCCAGCAGCCTGACTAGGTCAGGGTACGAGCAGTACTTC	TRBJ2-7	.	.	TRBV3-1/TRBV3-2
CASSIARDQPQHF	TGTGCCAGTAGTATAGCAAGGGATCAGCCCCAGCATTTT	TRBJ1-5	.	.	TRBV19
CASSFRSPSYEQYF	TGCGCCAGCAGCTTTCGTTCTCCATCCTACGAGCAGTACTTC	TRBJ2-7	.	few	TRBV5-1
CASSLRQGSTAGELFF	TGCGCCAGCAGCCTGAGGCAGGGGAGTACGGCCGGGGAGCTGTTTTTT	TRBJ2-2	.	once	TRBV5-1
CASSLYGGQPQHF	TGTGCCAGCAGCTTATATGGGGGTCAGCCCCAGCATTTT	TRBJ1-5	.	.	TRBV11-2
CASNTGTSTNEQFF	TGCGCCAGCAATACCGGGACTAGTACCAATGAGCAGTTCTTC	TRBJ2-1	TRBD2	.	TRBV5-1
CASSRRRGVQETQYF	TGTGCCAGCAGTCGAAGACGGGGGGTACAAGAGACCCAGTACTTC	TRBJ2-5	TRBD2	.	TRBV6-5
CASSPTQGRETQYF	TGTGCCAGCTCACCAACGCAGGGGCGGGAGACCCAGTACTTC	TRBJ2-5	.	.	TRBV18
CASSPSSTGSGYTF	TGTGCCAGCTCACCATCTTCTACAGGGAGCGGCTACACCTTC	TRBJ1-2	.	few	TRBV18
CASRVTKGQRSEKLFF	TGTGCCAGCAGAGTTACAAAGGGGCAGCGATCCGAAAAACTGTTTTTT	TRBJ1-4	.	.	TRBV6-7
CASSYGQGADEQYF	TGTGCCAGCAGCTATGGACAGGGGGCCGACGAGCAGTACTTC	TRBJ2-7	TRBD1	once	TRBV5-8
CASSQTSGESSYNEQFF	TGTGCCAGCAGCCAGACTAGCGGGGAGAGCTCCTACAATGAGCAGTTCTTC	TRBJ2-1	TRBD2	.	TRBV4-2
CASSLPPGQYQPQHF	TGTGCCAGCAGCCTTCCCCCGGGACAATATCAGCCCCAGCATTTT	TRBJ1-5	.	few	TRBV6-2/TRBV6-3
CASSYSSGKLNSPLHF	TGTGCCAGCAGTTACTCCTCGGGCAAGCTTAATTCACCCCTCCACTTT	TRBJ1-6	.	.	TRBV6-5
CASSLGGTKNIQYF	TGTGCCAGCAGCTTGGGAGGAACCAAAAACATTCAGTACTTC	TRBJ2-4	.	.	TRBV5-4
CASSNRPNYDSTEAFF	TGTGCCAGTAGTAACAGGCCTAATTATGATTCCACTGAAGCTTTCTTT	TRBJ1-1	.	few	TRBV19
CASSLRTGLIEQFF	TGTGCCAGCAGCTTGAGAACAGGGTTAATTGAGCAGTTCTTC	TRBJ2-1	.	.	TRBV5-4
CASSLITVYPPGTGHGYTF	TGTGCCAGCAGCTTAATTACGGTATATCCCCCTGGAACAGGGCATGGCTACACCTTC	TRBJ1-2	.	once	TRBV11-2
CASRTLTGDYSPLHF	TGTGCCAGCAGGACTTTGACAGGGGATTACTCACCCCTCCACTTT	TRBJ1-6	TRBD1	.	TRBV6-5
CASSPPGPYEQYF	TGTGCCAGCTCACCACCGGGACCCTACGAGCAGTACTTC	TRBJ2-7	.	.	TRBV18
CASSYMGSENSPLHF	TGTGCCAGCAGTTACATGGGGTCGGAGAATTCACCCCTCCACTTT	TRBJ1-6	.	few	TRBV6-2/TRBV6-3
CASSRGGQNYEQFF	TGTGCCAGCAGTCGGGGGGGCCAAAACTATGAGCAGTTCTTC	TRBJ2-1	TRBD2	.	TRBV9
CASSFRSRTPYEQYF	TGTGCCAGCAGTTTCAGGAGCAGGACCCCTTACGAGCAGTACTTC	TRBJ2-7	.	.	TRBV27